The 32 T cell receptor beta chains listed next were all sequenced from one sample in a study of CDR3 diversity in severe acne. TCRdb passed the PCR reads through MiXCR, listing each CDR3 protein once. The sample shows about 90,000 distinct CDR3 sequences, 48% of them seen only once. Sequenced input: blood. The receptors shown here come from a male donor in good health, serving as a control.

The chain carries TRBV12-3 or TRBV12-4 and TRBJ1-6, with D unclear. V gave up 5 bases and J gave up 5 bases, with 4 bases separating them. CDR3 length equals 12 residues. CDR3 amino acids: CASSGDNSPLHF. CDR3 sequence (DNA): TGTGCCAGCAGTGGAGATAATTCACCCCTCCACTTT.

This clonotype was observed at least ten times. The chain joins TRBV20-1 to TRBJ2-3; TRBD1 or TRBD2 may be the D gene (5 bases each). Trimming stripped 4 bases from V and 4 bases from J, with 9 bases between. The CDR3 is 12 residues long. Germline-derived CDR1 and CDR2 are DFQATT and SNEGSKA (reference sequence). The CDR3, as DNA: TGCAGTGCTAAACCGGGACCAGATACGCAGTATTTT. It encodes CSAKPGPDTQYF.

The chain is built from TRBV2 and TRBJ2-7, with D possibly TRBD1 on 6 matching bases. This CDR3 has 13 amino acids. Germline V CDR1 and CDR2: SNHLY, FYNNEI. With 8 bases removed from V and 1 base from J, the gap between germline ends came to 12 bases. CDR3 DNA: TGTGCCAGCCGGCGACAGGCTTCCTACGAGCAGTACTTC. This sequence encodes CASRRQASYEQYF.

This rearrangement joins TRBV20-1 to TRBJ2-7, with 8 bases fitting TRBD1. J was trimmed by 0 bases and V by 6 bases; bases with no gene match: 10. This CDR3 has 15 amino acids. The germline V gene encodes CDR1 DFQATT and CDR2 SNEGSKA (reference sequence). CDR3 sequence reads: CSARLSGQASYEQYF. As DNA, the CDR3 is TGCAGTGCCAGACTCTCGGGACAGGCCTCCTACGAGCAGTACTTC.

The genes are TRBV5-1 and TRBJ1-6, with 10 bases that match TRBD1. The V gene's germline CDR1 is SGHRS and CDR2 YFSETQ. Trimming removed 1 base from V and 14 bases from J; junction bases left unmatched: 12. The CDR3 is made up of 16 amino acids. The CDR3 sequence is CASSLWGTGVPSTLHF. The CDR3 DNA follows: TGCGCCAGCAGCTTGTGGGGGACAGGGGTGCCCTCAACCCTCCACTTT.

Points on this clonotype: Just one base apart from a much larger clone, this may be a read error. The chain employs TRBV2 and TRBJ1-1, with 10 nucleotides matching TRBD1. CDR1 is SNHLY and CDR2 is FYNNEI in the germline V gene. This CDR3 contains 12 residues. CDR3 in DNA: TGTGTCAGCAGTCCGACAGGGGGCACAGCTTTCTTT. It yields the protein CVSSPTGGTAFF.

This clonotype was observed at least ten times. The chain uses TRBV24-1 and TRBJ2-2; no firm D call. In germline, CDR1 is KGHDR, CDR2 SFDVKD. Trimming pared 1 base from V and 7 bases from J, leaving 9 bases between. The CDR3 is 14 residues long. The CDR3 here is CATSDFLQDGELFF. CDR3 DNA sequence: TGTGCCACCAGTGATTTTTTGCAGGACGGGGAGCTGTTTTTT.

The gene calls are TRBV11-2 and TRBJ2-7; D is unclear. With 2 bases removed from V and 7 bases from J, the gap between germline ends came to 15 bases. The CDR3 runs to 14 residues. Germline CDR1 and CDR2: SGHAT and FQNNGV. The CDR3 nucleotides are TGTGCCAGCAGCTTACCGCTGGGCCCAGGAGAGCAGTACTTC. Translating gives CASSLPLGPGEQYF.

The chain uses TRBV25-1 and TRBJ2-5; D remains ambiguous. The ends were cut back, 4 bases at V and 5 bases at J, with 8 bases in the middle. This CDR3 has 12 amino acids. Germline V gene data show CDR1 as MGHDK and CDR2 as SYGVNS. Here the CDR3 reads CASSGVRETQYF. As DNA, the CDR3 is TGTGCCAGCAGTGGCGTCCGCGAGACCCAGTACTTC.

This clonotype was recorded at least ten times. The V gene is TRBV3-1, the J gene TRBJ1-1, with D possibly being TRBD1 (5 bases). V gave up 0 bases and J gave up 10 bases, with 15 bases separating them. Germline assignment: CDR1 LGHDT and CDR2 YNNKEL (reference sequence). The CDR3 loop spans 14 amino acids. As DNA, the CDR3 is TGTGCCAGCAGCCAAGAACCGACCACGGGGGGAGCTTTCTTT. This sequence encodes CASSQEPTTGGAFF.

This clonotype was picked up a small number of times. The chain links TRBV12-3 or TRBV12-4 to TRBJ1-1; D unclear. The CDR3 runs 12 residues. Trimming pared 6 bases from V and 4 bases from J, leaving 9 bases between. The CDR3 is CASRSRGTEAFF. CDR3 in DNA: TGTGCCAGCAGGTCTCGGGGCACTGAAGCTTTCTTT.

There are many counts of this clonotype. The rearrangement joins TRBV11-2 to TRBJ2-7; weak D call: TRBD1 (5 bases). Trimming took 5 bases from V and 5 from J, leaving 13 bases between them. CDR3 length equals 13 residues. Looked up from germline, CDR1 is SGHAT and CDR2 is FQNNGV. CDR3 loop: CASSTRQFNEQYF. The CDR3 DNA follows: TGTGCCAGCAGCACCAGACAGTTCAACGAGCAGTACTTC.

V and J are TRBV24-1 and TRBJ2-5; no reliable D call. V dropped 3 bases and J dropped 5 bases, with 12 bases sitting between them. The CDR3 has 14 amino acids. CDR1 is KGHDR and CDR2 is SFDVKD in the germline V gene. The CDR3 is CATSDPGRTETQYF. The DNA of the CDR3 is TGTGCCACCAGTGATCCGGGTAGAACGGAGACCCAGTACTTC.

This clonotype is classed as medium-sized. V usage is TRBV29-1 and J usage is TRBJ1-1; the D is unclear. The CDR3 length is 14 residues. V lost 0 bases, J lost 3 bases, and 11 bases lay in between. The V gene's germline CDR1 is SQVTM and CDR2 ANQGSEA. The DNA for the CDR3 is TGCAGCGTTGAAGATCACAGTTCTTACACTGAAGCTTTCTTT. It encodes CSVEDHSSYTEAFF.

By sample share, this clonotype is medium-sized. The chain is built from TRBV24-1 and TRBJ2-5; 9 bases are shared with TRBD1. CDR3 length: 15 residues. J gave up 5 bases and V 4 bases, and 7 bases lay outside the gene matches. Germline CDR1 KGHDR, CDR2 SFDVKD. The CDR3: CATSDRTGADETQYF. DNA for the CDR3: TGTGCCACCAGTGACCGGACAGGGGCGGATGAGACCCAGTACTTC.

This clonotype showed up just once. V usage is TRBV6-6 and J usage is TRBJ1-4, with TRBD1 matching over 7 bases. The germline V gene has CDR1 MNHNY and CDR2 SVGAGI (reference sequence). The CDR3 is made up of 13 amino acids. V gave up 2 bases and J gave up 8 bases; unmatched junction bases: 2. Here the CDR3 DNA reads TGTGCCAGCAGTTACACAGGGGAAGAAAAACTGTTTTTT. Protein: CASSYTGEEKLFF.

This rearrangement joins TRBV15 to TRBJ2-6; D not resolved. Germline V gives CDR1 LNHNV, CDR2 YYDKDF (reference sequence). The CDR3 is made up of 15 amino acids. Trimming took 1 base from V and 1 from J, leaving 5 bases between them. The CDR3 bases are TGTGCCACCAGCAGAGTCACATCTGGGGCCAACGTCCTGACTTTC. Protein: CATSRVTSGANVLTF. Full variable domain (missing parts from reference TRBV15 and TRBJ2-6): DAMVIQNPRYQVTQFGKPVTLSCSQTLNHNVMYWYQQKSSQAPKLLFHYYDKDFNNEADTPDNFQSRRPNTSFCFLDIRSPGLGDTAMYLCATSRVTSGANVLTFGAGSRLTVL.

Ten or more counts support this clonotype. The gene calls are TRBV11-1 and TRBJ1-2, with TRBD1 matching over 7 bases. Per germline, CDR1 SGHAT and CDR2 FQDESV (reference sequence). This CDR3 has 15 amino acids. V lost 5 bases, J lost 4 bases, and 10 bases stayed unmatched. The CDR3 DNA follows: TGTGCCAGCAGCCCTGACGAGGGGGCCGGCTATGGCTACACCTTC. Its protein is CASSPDEGAGYGYTF. Full variable domain (rest looked up from reference TRBV11-1 and TRBJ1-2): EAEVAQSPRYKITEKSQAVAFWCDPISGHATLYWYRQILGQGPELLVQFQDESVVDDSQLPKDRFSAERLKGVDSTLKIQPAELGDSAMYLCASSPDEGAGYGYTFGSGTRLTVV.

The V call is TRBV19, the J call TRBJ1-2, with D possibly matching TRBD1 (6 bases). Germline CDR1 is LNHDA and CDR2 is SQIVND (reference sequence). The CDR3 has 12 amino acids. V was pared by 11 bases and J by 5 bases, with 15 bases between. This CDR3 reads CAWTTGYYGYTF. CDR3 nucleotide sequence: TGTGCCTGGACCACAGGGTATTATGGCTACACCTTC.

This clonotype has a count of ten or more. This rearrangement joins TRBV7-9 to TRBJ2-5; D perhaps matches TRBD1 (6 bases). This CDR3 is built from 13 residues. Trimming removed 3 bases at V and 2 bases at J, with 7 bases between. The germline CDR1 and CDR2 sequences are SEHNR and FQNEAQ (reference sequence). CDR3 DNA: TGTGCCAGCAGCTTTCAGGGGCAAGAGACCCAGTACTTC. It translates to CASSFQGQETQYF. The full variable domain, completed using reference TRBV7-9 and TRBJ2-5, is DTGVSQNPRHKITKRGQNVTFRCDPISEHNRLYWYRQTLGQGPEFLTYFQNEAQLEKSRLLSDRFSAERPKGSFSTLEIQRTEQGDSAMYLCASSFQGQETQYFGPGTRLLVL.

This clonotype was picked up many times. The rearrangement joins TRBV15 to TRBJ1-1; 7 bases map to TRBD1. The CDR3 extends over 14 amino acids. J lost 4 bases, V lost 3 bases, and 5 bases had no gene match. Germline CDR1 is LNHNV and CDR2 is YYDKDF (reference sequence). As DNA, the CDR3 is TGTGCCACCAGCAGCGAGGGGGCCGTCACTGAAGCTTTCTTT. Its translation: CATSSEGAVTEAFF.

Concerning this clonotype itself: Sequence at one end of the junction differs from germline and may be a read error. V usage is TRBV6-4 and J usage is TRBJ2-1, with 12 nucleotides matching TRBD2. The CDR3 has 14 amino acids. CDR1 MRHNA and CDR2 SNTAGT come from the germline V gene. DNA of the CDR3: TGTGCCAGCAGTGGACTAGCGGGAGCGGGTGAGCAGCTCTTC. Protein: CASSGLAGAGEQLF.

As to this clonotype: This may be a read error: a much more frequent sequence differs by one nucleotide. The genes are TRBV10-3 and TRBJ1-2; TRBD1 might be the D (6 bases). Germline-derived CDR1 and CDR2 are ENHRY and SYGVKD. This CDR3 is 15 amino acids long. The germline V and J ends were trimmed by 6 bases and 3 bases, with 17 bases remaining between them. In DNA form, the CDR3 reads TGTGCCATCAGCTCGGGACACACTGGGGACTATGGCTACACCTTC. This translates into CAISSGHTGDYGYTF.

This chain links TRBV7-9 with TRBJ1-1, with 11 bases that match TRBD1. The CDR3 is made up of 15 amino acids. Germline CDR1 is SEHNR and CDR2 is FQNEAQ (reference sequence). With V trimmed by 2 bases and J by 5 bases, 4 bases remained unmatched. CDR3 protein: CASSLFGTGGTEAFF. CDR3 sequence (DNA): TGTGCCAGCAGCTTATTCGGGACAGGGGGGACTGAAGCTTTCTTT. Combining the CDR3 with reference TRBV7-9 and TRBJ1-1 gives the whole variable domain DTGVSQNPRHKITKRGQNVTFRCDPISEHNRLYWYRQTLGQGPEFLTYFQNEAQLEKSRLLSDRFSAERPKGSFSTLEIQRTEQGDSAMYLCASSLFGTGGTEAFFGQGTRLTVV.

By share of the sample, this clonotype is medium-sized. V and J are TRBV12-3 or TRBV12-4 and TRBJ1-1; no reliable D call. V dropped 6 bases and J dropped 6 bases, with 11 bases sitting between them. The CDR3 spans 12 residues. The CDR3 protein is CASSRMGSEAFF. DNA of the CDR3: TGTGCCAGCAGCCGGATGGGATCTGAAGCTTTCTTT.

The gene calls are TRBV27 and TRBJ2-2; D gene uncertain. Trimming pared 0 bases from V and 8 bases from J, leaving 7 bases between. In germline, CDR1 is MNHEY, CDR2 SMNVEV (reference sequence). The CDR3 runs 13 residues. CDR3: CASSLSGWGELFF. The CDR3, as DNA: TGTGCCAGCAGTTTATCTGGGTGGGGGGAGCTGTTTTTT.

The chain is built from TRBV20-1 and TRBJ1-2; 7 bases are a match to TRBD1. The germline CDR1 and CDR2 sequences are DFQATT and SNEGSKA (reference sequence). The CDR3 consists of 14 residues. The trim removed 3 bases at V and 3 bases at J, leaving 7 bases unmatched. Here the CDR3 reads CSASPTGHDYGYTF. In DNA form, the CDR3 reads TGCAGTGCTAGTCCGACAGGGCACGACTATGGCTACACCTTC.

This clonotype was seen at least ten times. The gene calls are TRBV6-1 and TRBJ2-1, with a possible D match to TRBD1 (5 bases). V gave up 4 bases and J gave up 2 bases, with 15 bases separating them. The CDR3 is 16 residues long. Germline CDR1 and CDR2: MNHNS and SASEGT. CDR3 DNA sequence: TGTGCCAGCAGTGCCGGCAGGGTCTTCCCCTACAATGAGCAGTTCTTC. It encodes CASSAGRVFPYNEQFF.

The chain employs TRBV10-3 and TRBJ1-6; no reliable D call. Germline CDR1 ENHRY, CDR2 SYGVKD. V lost 2 bases to trimming and J lost 14 bases, with 16 bases between them. This CDR3 spans 14 amino acids. The CDR3 nucleotides are TGTGCCATCAGTGAGGCAACGAACCGCGGGACCCTCCACTTT. This codes for CAISEATNRGTLHF.

The rearrangement joins TRBV25-1 to TRBJ2-7; the D is unclear. Trimming left V 6 bases short and J 5 bases short, with 14 bases between. The CDR3 is 13 residues long. Germline V CDR1 and CDR2: MGHDK, SYGVNS. The chain's CDR3 is CASRPVGLNEQYF. The DNA for the CDR3 is TGTGCCAGCAGGCCCGTTGGGTTAAACGAGCAGTACTTC.

The rearrangement joins TRBV7-2 to TRBJ2-5, with D unclear. Germline CDR1 SGHTA, CDR2 FQGNSA. V was cut by 5 bases and J by 2 bases, with 18 bases left in between. This CDR3 has 16 residues. CDR3: CASSPKQGPEQETQYF. The CDR3 DNA reads as TGTGCCAGCAGCCCGAAACAAGGTCCGGAACAAGAGACCCAGTACTTC.

The chain recombines TRBV2 with TRBJ1-2; 10 bases fit TRBD1. In germline, CDR1 is SNHLY, CDR2 FYNNEI. The CDR3 spans 13 residues. Unmatched junction bases numbered 7, after V lost 7 bases and J lost 8 bases. The CDR3 sequence: CASIADRGQGYTF. The CDR3 region has the DNA TGTGCCAGCATTGCAGACAGGGGGCAAGGCTACACCTTC.